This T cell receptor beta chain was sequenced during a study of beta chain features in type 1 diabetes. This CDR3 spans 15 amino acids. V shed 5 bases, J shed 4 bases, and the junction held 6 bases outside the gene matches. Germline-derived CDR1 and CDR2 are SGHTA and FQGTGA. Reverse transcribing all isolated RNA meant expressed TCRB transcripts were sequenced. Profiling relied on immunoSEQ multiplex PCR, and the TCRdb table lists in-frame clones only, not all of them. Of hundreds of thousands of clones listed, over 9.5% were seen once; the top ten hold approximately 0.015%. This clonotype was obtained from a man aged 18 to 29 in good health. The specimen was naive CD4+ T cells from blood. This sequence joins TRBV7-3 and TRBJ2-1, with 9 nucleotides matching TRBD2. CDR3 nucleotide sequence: TGTGCCAGCAGCGGGACTAGCATCCCGTACAATGAGCAGTTCTTC. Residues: CASSGTSIPYNEQFF.